This T cell receptor (beta chain) was sequenced during a study of blood T cells in healthy people across ages. Study conclusions and caveats: The unknown donor CMV status may have confounded expanded clonotype changes.

In the case of this clonotype: The antigen is not known.

CDR3 size: 14 residues. Looked up from germline, CDR1 is DFQATT and CDR2 is SNEGSKA (reference sequence). Primed by a sample-barcoded 5' primer and a J-beta primer mix, a second PCR proceeded for roughly 7 to 11 cycles. TCRdb re-analysed the 5' RACE reads in MiXCR, keeping a single row per CDR3 protein. The table has 1.5 million to 2 million distinct CDR3 sequences, about 50% seen once. Material for sequencing was blood. The chain joins TRBV20-1 to TRBJ2-7, with TRBD2 matching 7 bases. The J call may be in error: the DNA end matches TRBJ2-4 better. The TCR sequence derives from a middle-aged woman in good health. The DNA of the CDR3 is TGCAGTGCTCTTGGGCAGGGAGGGCAAAGCATTCAGTACTTC. It translates to CSALGQGGQSIQYF.